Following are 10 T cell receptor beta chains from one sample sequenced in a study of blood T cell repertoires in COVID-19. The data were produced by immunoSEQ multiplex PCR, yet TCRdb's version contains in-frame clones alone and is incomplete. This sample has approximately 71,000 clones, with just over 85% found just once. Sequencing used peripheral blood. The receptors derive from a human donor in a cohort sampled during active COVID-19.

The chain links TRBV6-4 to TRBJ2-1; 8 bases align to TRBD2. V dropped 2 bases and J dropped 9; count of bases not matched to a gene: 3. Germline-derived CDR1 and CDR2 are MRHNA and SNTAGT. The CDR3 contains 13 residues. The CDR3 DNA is TGTGCCAGCAGTGACCGGACTAGCACTGAGCAGTTCTTC. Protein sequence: CASSDRTSTEQFF.

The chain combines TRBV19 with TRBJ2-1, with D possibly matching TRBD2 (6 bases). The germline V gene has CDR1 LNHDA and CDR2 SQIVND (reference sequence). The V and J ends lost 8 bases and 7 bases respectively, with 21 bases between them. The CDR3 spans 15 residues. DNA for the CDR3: TGTGCCAGTTGCCTAGACGGGAGATGGGAAAATGAGCAGTTCTTC. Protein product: CASCLDGRWENEQFF.

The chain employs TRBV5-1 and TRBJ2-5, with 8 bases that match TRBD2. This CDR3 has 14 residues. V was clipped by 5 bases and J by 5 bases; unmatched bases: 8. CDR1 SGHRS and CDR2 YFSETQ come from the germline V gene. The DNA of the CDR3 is TGCGCCAGCAGAGACGGGGGGGCCAGGGAGACCCAGTACTTC. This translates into CASRDGGARETQYF.

The CDR3 protein is CASSRTGLADNEQFF. The CDR3, as DNA: TGTGCCAGCAGTCGTACAGGACTAGCGGACAATGAGCAGTTCTTC. The chain links TRBV7-9 to TRBJ2-1; TRBD2 matches at 10 bases. The CDR3 runs to 15 residues. Trimming cost V 6 bases and J 5 bases; bases outside gene matches: 7. The germline CDR1 and CDR2 sequences are SEHNR and FQNEAQ (reference sequence).

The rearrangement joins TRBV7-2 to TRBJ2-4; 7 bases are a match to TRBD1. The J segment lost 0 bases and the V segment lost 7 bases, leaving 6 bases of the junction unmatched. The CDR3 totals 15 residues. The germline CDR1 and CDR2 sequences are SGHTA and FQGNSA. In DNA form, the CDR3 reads TGTGCCAGCACTGGACAGGAACTAGCCAAAAACATTCAGTACTTC. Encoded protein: CASTGQELAKNIQYF.

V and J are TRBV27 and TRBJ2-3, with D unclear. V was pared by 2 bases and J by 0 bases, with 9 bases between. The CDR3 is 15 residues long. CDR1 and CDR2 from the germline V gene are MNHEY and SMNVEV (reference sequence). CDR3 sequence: CASSLQRSSTDTQYF. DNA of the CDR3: TGTGCCAGCAGTTTACAGCGCTCTAGCACAGATACGCAGTATTTT.

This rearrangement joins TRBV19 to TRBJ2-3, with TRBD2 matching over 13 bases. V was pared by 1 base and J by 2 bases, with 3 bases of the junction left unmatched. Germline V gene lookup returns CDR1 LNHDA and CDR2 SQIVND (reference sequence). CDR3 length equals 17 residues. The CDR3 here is CASSIGLAGGTTDTQYF. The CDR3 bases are TGTGCCAGTAGTATAGGACTAGCGGGAGGTACCACAGATACGCAGTATTTT.

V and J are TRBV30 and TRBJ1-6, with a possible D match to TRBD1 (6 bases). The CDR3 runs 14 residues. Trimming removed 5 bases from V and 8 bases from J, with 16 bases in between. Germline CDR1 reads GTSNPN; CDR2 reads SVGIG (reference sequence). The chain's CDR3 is CAWGRGQYDSPLHF. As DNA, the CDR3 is TGTGCCTGGGGCCGCGGACAGTACGATTCACCCCTCCACTTT.

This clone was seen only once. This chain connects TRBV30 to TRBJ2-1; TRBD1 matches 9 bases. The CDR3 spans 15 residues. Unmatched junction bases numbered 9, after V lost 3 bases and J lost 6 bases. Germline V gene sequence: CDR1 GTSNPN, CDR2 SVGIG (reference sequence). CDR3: CAWRRDRVKLNEQFF. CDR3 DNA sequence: TGTGCCTGGAGGAGGGACAGGGTGAAACTCAATGAGCAGTTCTTC.

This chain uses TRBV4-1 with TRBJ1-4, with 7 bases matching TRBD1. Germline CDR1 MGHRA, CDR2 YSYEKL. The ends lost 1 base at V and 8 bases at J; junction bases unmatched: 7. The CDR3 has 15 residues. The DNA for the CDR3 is TGCGCCAGCAGCCAAGGTGACAGGGTGAGGGAAAAACTGTTTTTT. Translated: CASSQGDRVREKLFF.